The clone carrying this T cell receptor (beta chain) has more than one count but fewer than ten. Its specificity is unknown. This specimen comes from a study of T-cell memory formation after mild COVID-19. Study context: The study found TCR clusters largely donor specific.

Whole-study findings and limits: A balance of CD4 and CD8 characterized clones contracting day 15 to 85, whereas later expanders leaned CD4+.

A single record per CDR3 protein comes from TCRdb applying MiXCR to the 5' RACE reads. The sample has under 700,000 distinct CDR3 sequences; about 20% are singletons. This CDR3 region has 16 residues. Germline CDR1 reads MNHEY; CDR2 reads SVGEGT. V lost 4 bases, J lost 2 bases, and 7 bases stayed unmatched. The gene calls are TRBV6-2 or TRBV6-3 and TRBJ2-1; TRBD1 matches 8 bases. The sequenced material came from PBMCs or a T cell subset sorted from them (not recorded which). The TCR sequence derives from an adult woman who had mild COVID-19 (a few samples of this study predate the infection). Cell type and time point are not known. The CDR3 loop reads CASSFRGDRTYNEQFF. The CDR3 bases are TGTGCCAGCAGTTTTAGGGGGGACAGGACCTACAATGAGCAGTTCTTC.